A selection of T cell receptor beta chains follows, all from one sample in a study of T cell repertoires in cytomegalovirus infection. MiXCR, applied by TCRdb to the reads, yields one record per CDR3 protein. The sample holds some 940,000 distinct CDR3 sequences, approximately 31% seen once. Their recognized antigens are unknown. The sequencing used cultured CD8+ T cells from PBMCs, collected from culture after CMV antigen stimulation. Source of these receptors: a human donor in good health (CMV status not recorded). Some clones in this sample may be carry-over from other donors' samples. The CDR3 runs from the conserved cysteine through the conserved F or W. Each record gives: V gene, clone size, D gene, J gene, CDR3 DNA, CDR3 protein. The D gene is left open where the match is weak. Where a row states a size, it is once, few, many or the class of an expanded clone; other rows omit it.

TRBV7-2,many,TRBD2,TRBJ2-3,TGTGCCAGCAGCTTAAGTGTCGGGACTAGGTCAGATACGCAGTATTTT,CASSLSVGTRSDTQYF
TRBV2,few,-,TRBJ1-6,TGTGCCAGCACCGGGGAATCCTATAATTCACCCCTCCACTTT,CASTGESYNSPLHF
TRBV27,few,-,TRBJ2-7,TGTGCCAGCAGTTTATCGCCCTCGTGGGAGCAGTACTTC,CASSLSPSWEQYF
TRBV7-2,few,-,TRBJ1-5,TGTGCCAGCAGCTTCGGTGGTACTTCGGATAAACAGCCCCAGCATTTT,CASSFGGTSDKQPQHF
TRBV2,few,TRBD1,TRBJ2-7,TGTGCCAGCGCCGGGACAGGCCTTTACGAGCAGTACTTC,CASAGTGLYEQYF
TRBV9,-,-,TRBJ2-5,TGTGCCAGCAGCGGAGGGGCGGGGCAAGAGACCCAGTACTTC,CASSGGAGQETQYF
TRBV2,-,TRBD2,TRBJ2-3,TGTGCCAGCCTACCTAGCGGGGGTGCAGATACGCAGTATTTT,CASLPSGGADTQYF
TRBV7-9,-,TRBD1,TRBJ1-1,TGTGCCAGCAGCGGGACAGGGGAGAACACTGAAGCTTTCTTT,CASSGTGENTEAFF
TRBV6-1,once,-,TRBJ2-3,TGTACCAGCAGTGAAAGGCCAGGGCCGGGAGATACGCAGTATTTT,CTSSERPGPGDTQYF
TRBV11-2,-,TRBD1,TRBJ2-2,TGTGCCAGCAGCCAGCAGGACAGGGTAGGGGTTTGGGTCGAGAACACCGGGGAGCTGTTTTTT,CASSQQDRVGVWVENTGELFF
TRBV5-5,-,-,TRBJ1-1,TGTGCCAACAGCCCGGTGGGAACAGACTTCCTAAGGGACACTGAAGCTTTCTTT,CANSPVGTDFLRDTEAFF
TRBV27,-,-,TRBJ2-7,TGTGCCAGCAGCCCCTGGGGTACCCTTCCCTACGAGCAGTACTTC,CASSPWGTLPYEQYF
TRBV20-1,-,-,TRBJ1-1,TGCAGTGCGGAGGGACTTGGGGGGACTGAAGCTTTCTTT,CSAEGLGGTEAFF
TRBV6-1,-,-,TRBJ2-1,TGTGCCAGCAGTGAAGCTGGCTATCGCCCCTACAATGAGCGGTTCTTC,CASSEAGYRPYNERFF
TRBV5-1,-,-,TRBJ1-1,TGCGCCAGCAGCTTGAGATCTCAGAACACTGAAGCTTTCTTT,CASSLRSQNTEAFF
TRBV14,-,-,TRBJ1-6,TGTGCCAGCAGCCAAGTTGCGAGGCGTAATTCACCCCTCCACTTT,CASSQVARRNSPLHF
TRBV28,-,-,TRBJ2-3,TGTGCCAGCAGCCTAGGGGTGGGGCGCACAGATACGCAGTATTTT,CASSLGVGRTDTQYF
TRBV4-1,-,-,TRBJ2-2,TGCGCCAGCAGCCAAGCGAGCGGGGAGCTGTTTTTT,CASSQASGELFF
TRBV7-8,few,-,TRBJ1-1,TGTGCCAGCAGCTTAGCCCTCCGGGCTGGGGCTTTCTTT,CASSLALRAGAFF
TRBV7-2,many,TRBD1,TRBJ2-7,TGTGCCAGCAGCTTCTCAGAGGGACAGAACTCCTACGAGCAGTACTTC,CASSFSEGQNSYEQYF
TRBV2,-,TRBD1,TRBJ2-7,TGTGCCTACCGCGCAGGGACAGCGTCCTACGAGCAGTACTTC,CAYRAGTASYEQYF
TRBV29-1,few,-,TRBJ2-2,TGCAGCGTTGAAGATCACAGTACGGGGTTGACCGGGGAGCTGTTTTTT,CSVEDHSTGLTGELFF